This TCR beta chain was captured by sequencing in a study of blood T cell repertoires in COVID-19. CDR3 length equals 17 residues. Per germline, CDR1 MGHRA and CDR2 YSYEKL. V was trimmed by 4 bases and J by 1 base, leaving 19 bases between them. Repertoires were generated with immunoSEQ multiplex PCR, while TCRdb's copy carries only in-frame clones and drops some. Among 300,000 to 350,000 clones listed, about 87% were seen once. The receptor was derived from a man aged 30 to 45 with COVID-19, enrolled during active disease. The sequenced sample consisted of peripheral blood. The chain uses TRBV4-1 and TRBJ1-2, with D perhaps TRBD1 (6 bases). CDR3 sequence reads: CASSPDPTGILNYGYTF. The CDR3, as DNA: TGCGCCAGCAGCCCCGACCCGACAGGAATACTTAACTATGGCTACACCTTC.